The 17 T cell receptor beta chains listed next were all sequenced from one sample in a study of T-cell reconstitution after alpha-beta-depleted transplantation in children. It was with unique molecular identifiers that the TCRbeta library was prepared. TCRdb itself ran the PCR reads through MiXCR, one entry per CDR3 protein. This table has around 360,000 distinct CDR3 sequences, about 9.4% appearing once. This specimen consisted of PBMCs from the stem cell graft donor, obtained from the stem cell graft. All receptors come from a human donor who donated a stem cell graft to a child with acute lymphoblastic leukemia.

The chain couples TRBV20-1 to TRBJ2-1; D uncertain. Germline CDR1 and CDR2: DFQATT and SNEGSKA (reference sequence). V shed 5 bases and J shed 0 bases, with 14 bases lying between them. This CDR3 spans 15 amino acids. The CDR3 spells CSAQSASRSYNEQFF. In DNA form, the CDR3 reads TGCAGTGCTCAAAGTGCCTCCCGCTCCTACAATGAGCAGTTCTTC.

V and J are TRBV5-1 and TRBJ2-1; 12 bases map to TRBD2. The CDR3 loop spans 17 amino acids. Germline V gene sequence: CDR1 SGHRS, CDR2 YFSETQ. J gave up 3 bases and V 0 bases, and 4 bases lay outside the gene matches. In DNA, the CDR3 is TGCGCCAGCAGCTTGGCTCGACTAGCGGGAGTCTACAATGAGCAGTTCTTC. It yields the protein CASSLARLAGVYNEQFF.

This clonotype appeared a few times. J is TRBJ2-1 and V is TRBV5-1; 15 nucleotides match TRBD2. V trimming: 6 bases; J trimming: 4 bases; junction bases outside the gene matches: 11. The CDR3 runs to 18 residues. The V gene's germline CDR1 is SGHRS and CDR2 YFSETQ. CDR3 protein: CASTVRTSGRAEYNEQFF. As DNA, the CDR3 is TGCGCCAGCACGGTTCGGACTAGCGGGAGGGCCGAGTACAATGAGCAGTTCTTC.

Worth noting for this clonotype: The junction and the germline gene differ at one end; a read error may be behind it. The V gene is TRBV7-2, the J gene TRBJ2-5, with 13 nucleotides matching TRBD2. CDR3 size: 16 residues. The germline V gene encodes CDR1 SGHTA and CDR2 FQGNSA. CDR3 nucleotide sequence: TGTGCCAGCAGCGTAGCCGGGACTAGCGGGGCGGAGACCCAGTACTTC. Its protein product is CASSVAGTSGAETQYF.

This chain uses TRBV27 with TRBJ2-1, with D perhaps matching TRBD1 (5 bases). CDR3 size: 12 residues. Germline CDR1 MNHEY, CDR2 SMNVEV (reference sequence). Trimming removed 8 bases from V and 6 bases from J, with 11 bases in between. CDR3 coding DNA: TGTGCCAGCCGAAAAGGGGTCAATGAGCAGTTCTTC. Its translation: CASRKGVNEQFF.

There are many counts of this clonotype. The V call is TRBV29-1, the J call TRBJ2-7, with D perhaps being TRBD1 or TRBD2 (6 bases each). V was shortened by 5 bases and J by 3 bases, with 20 bases between the two germline ends. CDR3 length equals 15 residues. Germline V gene sequence: CDR1 SQVTM, CDR2 ANQGSEA. CDR3 in DNA: TGCAGCGTTTTGGGGGCCGGCGGGATGAACTACGAGCAGTACTTC. Its translation is CSVLGAGGMNYEQYF.

CDR3 sequence: CSAGGRTNEQFF. CDR3 in DNA: TGCAGTGCCGGCGGGAGGACCAATGAGCAGTTCTTC. V gene TRBV20-1 combines with J gene TRBJ2-1; 8 nucleotides line up with TRBD2. With V trimmed by 6 bases and J by 6 bases, 4 bases remained unmatched. The CDR3 has 12 residues. Germline V gene lookup returns CDR1 DFQATT and CDR2 SNEGSKA (reference sequence).

In this sample, this clonotype turned up a few times. This rearrangement joins TRBV7-9 to TRBJ2-4, with 16 positions matching TRBD2. CDR3 length equals 17 residues. Trimming cost V 1 base and J 9 bases; bases outside gene matches: 6. Germline lookup yields CDR1 SEHNR and CDR2 FQNEAQ (reference sequence). CDR3 bases: TGTGCCAGCAGCTTAGACGGGACTAGCGGGAGGGCAAGCATTCAGTACTTC. This encodes CASSLDGTSGRASIQYF.

This clonotype has ten or more counts. The chain is built from TRBV5-1 and TRBJ1-5, with 7 positions matching TRBD1. V lost 2 bases, J lost 5 bases, and 4 bases stayed unmatched. Looked up from germline, CDR1 is SGHRS and CDR2 is YFSETQ. The CDR3 is 14 amino acids. The CDR3 loop is CASSLRQGDQPQHF. The CDR3 coding sequence is TGCGCCAGCAGCTTAAGACAGGGCGATCAGCCCCAGCATTTT.

V and J are TRBV29-1 and TRBJ2-7, with TRBD1 matching 9 bases. The CDR3 is 15 amino acids. V lost 5 bases to trimming and J lost 2 bases; unmatched junction nucleotides: 10. Germline CDR1 SQVTM, CDR2 ANQGSEA. CDR3 amino acids: CSVIHRDRATYEQYF. The CDR3 nucleotides read TGCAGCGTTATTCACCGGGACAGGGCAACCTACGAGCAGTACTTC.

The chain has TRBV19 and TRBJ1-3, with D tentatively TRBD1 (5 bases). CDR3 length: 15 residues. Looked up from germline, CDR1 is LNHDA and CDR2 is SQIVND (reference sequence). Trimming shortened V by 4 bases and J by 0 bases, and 10 bases separated the two germline ends. The CDR3 sequence is CASSTDRHSGNTIYF. The CDR3 DNA follows: TGTGCCAGTAGTACCGACAGACACTCTGGAAACACCATATATTTT.

The genes are TRBV13 and TRBJ2-7; 9 nucleotides line up with TRBD1. Trimming cost V 0 bases and J 4 bases; bases outside gene matches: 7. This CDR3 contains 16 residues. Germline lookup yields CDR1 PRHDT and CDR2 FYEKMQ (reference sequence). CDR3 protein: CASSLGRDRDMYEQYF. CDR3 in DNA: TGTGCCAGCAGCTTAGGCCGGGACAGGGATATGTACGAGCAGTACTTC.

The genes are TRBV7-2 and TRBJ2-3; D unclear. Germline CDR1 and CDR2: SGHTA and FQGNSA. Between the trimmed V and J ends, which lost 1 base and 4 bases, there was a span of 9 bases. This CDR3 is built from 14 residues. CDR3 amino acids: CASSLVIIADTQYF. CDR3 bases: TGTGCCAGCAGCTTAGTCATTATCGCAGATACGCAGTATTTT.

This chain uses TRBV11-2 with TRBJ2-7, with TRBD2 as a possible D gene (6 bases). CDR1 and CDR2 from the germline V gene are SGHAT and FQNNGV. V lost 3 bases to trimming and J lost 0 bases, with 12 bases between them. The CDR3 loop spans 15 amino acids. CDR3 bases: TGTGCCAGCAGCTTGACGGACGGGAGCTCCTACGAGCAGTACTTC. Residues: CASSLTDGSSYEQYF.

This clonotype was detected a few times. The chain recombines TRBV20-1 with TRBJ2-1; D is ambiguous. Trimming removed 6 bases from V and 4 bases from J, with 4 bases in between. The V gene's germline CDR1 is DFQATT and CDR2 SNEGSKA (reference sequence). The CDR3 contains 10 residues. The DNA for the CDR3 is TGCAGTGCCAATTACAATGAGCAGTTCTTC. Its protein is CSANYNEQFF.

A few counts support this clonotype. This rearrangement joins TRBV27 to TRBJ2-7; D is tentatively TRBD1 or TRBD2 (5 bases each). Germline loops: CDR1 MNHEY, CDR2 SMNVEV (reference sequence). The CDR3 is 13 residues long. V gave up 6 bases and J gave up 2 bases, with 11 bases separating them. The CDR3 reads CASSAWDPYEQYF. The CDR3 region has the DNA TGTGCCAGCAGCGCGTGGGACCCCTACGAGCAGTACTTC.

This clonotype was picked up a small number of times. This chain uses TRBV4-1 with TRBJ1-4; D might be TRBD1 (5 bases). Germline-derived CDR1 and CDR2 are MGHRA and YSYEKL. V dropped 4 bases and J dropped 4 bases, with 10 bases sitting between them. This CDR3 comprises 14 residues. The CDR3 spells CASSRPGGNEKLFF. The CDR3, as DNA: TGCGCCAGCAGCCGCCCTGGGGGTAATGAAAAACTGTTTTTT.